These 17 T cell receptor beta chains share one sample of origin, sequenced in a study of technical replicates of blood from several donors. TCRdb keeps only in-frame clones here, not all; method: immunoSEQ multiplex PCR. The sample holds some 100,000 clones; over 95% are singletons and the top ten take approximately 0.2%. Sequencing was done on a sample of T cells isolated from PBMCs. The receptors shown here come from a human donor in good health.

The gene calls are TRBV7-7 and TRBJ2-2; 9 positions match TRBD1. Germline V lookup: CDR1 SSHAT, CDR2 FNYEAQ (reference sequence). Trimming at V came to 5 bases and at J to 5 bases, leaving 6 bases not matched to a gene. The CDR3 runs 15 residues. CDR3 in amino acids: CASSPRTGVTGELFF. The CDR3 DNA reads as TGTGCCAGCAGCCCAAGGACAGGGGTTACCGGGGAGCTGTTTTTT. Looking up the rest from reference TRBV7-7 and TRBJ2-2 gives the full variable domain: GAGVSQSPRYKVTKRGQDVTLRCDPISSHATLYWYQQALGQGPEFLTYFNYEAQPDKSGLPSDRFSAERPEGSISTLTIQRTEQRDSAMYRCASSPRTGVTGELFFGEGSRLTVL.

The gene calls are TRBV28 and TRBJ2-2, with 7 bases that match TRBD2. Germline CDR1 is MDHEN and CDR2 is SYDVKM. CDR3 length: 15 residues. The junction had 3 bases not matched to a gene; V was cut back by 4 bases and J by 1 base. CDR3 coding DNA: TGTGCCAGCAGTTCGGGGGGTCAGAACACCGGGGAGCTGTTTTTT. Amino acids: CASSSGGQNTGELFF.

This clone has just a few counts. V and J are TRBV4-1 and TRBJ1-1; D is unresolved. V was clipped by 1 base and J by 1 base, with 7 bases between them. The CDR3 has 14 amino acids. Germline CDR1 reads MGHRA; CDR2 reads YSYEKL. CDR3 coding DNA: TGCGCCAGCAGCCAAGCACTACGGAACACTGAAGCTTTCTTT. Translated, it gives CASSQALRNTEAFF.

This sequence joins TRBV2 and TRBJ2-7; the D is unclear. The germline V gene encodes CDR1 SNHLY and CDR2 FYNNEI. With 1 base removed from V and 0 bases from J, the gap between germline ends came to 7 bases. CDR3 length: 14 residues. The DNA of the CDR3 is TGTGCCAGCAGTGAAGAAGCGAGCTCCTACGAGCAGTACTTC. This gives the protein CASSEEASSYEQYF.

The CDR3 spells CASSMSGPYEQYF. The CDR3, as DNA: TGTGCCAGTAGTATGTCAGGCCCCTACGAGCAGTACTTC. The rearrangement joins TRBV19 to TRBJ2-7; D not certain. Germline values: CDR1 LNHDA, CDR2 SQIVND (reference sequence). The CDR3 contains 13 residues. V lost 3 bases, J lost 2 bases, and 8 bases lay in between.

This chain's CDR3 is CASSEASRGAYEQYF. The DNA of the CDR3 is TGTGCCAGCAGTGAAGCGTCCAGGGGGGCCTACGAGCAGTACTTC. The chain is built from TRBV6-1 and TRBJ2-7; tentative D call: TRBD1 (7 bases). Deletions cut 0 bases from V and 2 bases from J, with 11 bases between. Germline CDR1 MNHNS, CDR2 SASEGT. This CDR3 spans 15 amino acids.

The chain employs TRBV6-1 and TRBJ1-1; D is unresolved. This CDR3 is 12 amino acids long. V was clipped by 6 bases and J by 1 base, with 6 bases between them. Germline V CDR1 and CDR2: MNHNS, SASEGT. The CDR3: CASRAGNTEAFF. The CDR3 DNA sequence: TGTGCCAGCAGGGCGGGGAACACTGAAGCTTTCTTT.

The chain uses TRBV5-1 and TRBJ2-1; 11 nucleotides line up with TRBD1. The germline gives CDR1 SGHRS, CDR2 YFSETQ. The CDR3 sequence is 16 residues long. V shed 0 bases and J 7 bases; nucleotides not matched to a gene: 6. The CDR3 loop is CASSLEAGQGGNEQFF. In nucleotides, the CDR3 is TGCGCCAGCAGCTTGGAGGCGGGACAGGGGGGAAATGAGCAGTTCTTC.

This sequence joins TRBV19 and TRBJ1-1; 9 nucleotides agree with TRBD1. CDR3 length equals 15 residues. J gave up 1 base and V 4 bases, and 4 bases lay outside the gene matches. The germline V gene encodes CDR1 LNHDA and CDR2 SQIVND (reference sequence). The CDR3 coding sequence is TGTGCCAGTAGTACAGGGACAGGGCCGAACACTGAAGCTTTCTTT. Amino acid sequence: CASSTGTGPNTEAFF.

This chain joins TRBV7-3 and TRBJ2-6, with D maybe TRBD1 (5 bases). The V gene lost 2 bases and the J gene lost 11 bases, with 16 bases spanning the gap. The CDR3 is 15 amino acids. The germline V gene encodes CDR1 SGHTA and CDR2 FQGTGA. Here the CDR3 reads CASSLGPRGLDVLTF. DNA of the CDR3: TGTGCCAGCAGCTTAGGCCCAAGGGGCTTGGACGTCCTGACTTTC.

The chain uses TRBV11-1 and TRBJ2-5; TRBD1 matches 8 bases. The germline CDR1 and CDR2 sequences are SGHAT and FQDESV (reference sequence). Trimming removed 5 bases from V and 1 base from J; junction bases left unmatched: 3. There are 14 residues in the CDR3. The chain's CDR3 is CASSAQGVQETQYF. The DNA for the CDR3 is TGTGCCAGCAGCGCACAGGGGGTCCAAGAGACCCAGTACTTC.

The chain has TRBV11-2 and TRBJ2-7, with 9 bases lining up with TRBD2. CDR3 length equals 16 residues. Germline assignment: CDR1 SGHAT and CDR2 FQNNGV. With V trimmed by 1 base and J by 1 base, 5 bases remained unmatched. The CDR3 bases are TGTGCCAGCAGCTTAGGGACTAGCGCAATATCCTACGAGCAGTACTTC. This gives the protein CASSLGTSAISYEQYF. The full variable domain, its missing parts supplied by reference TRBV11-2 and TRBJ2-7, is EAGVAQSPRYKIIEKRQSVAFWCNPISGHATLYWYQQILGQGPKLLIQFQNNGVVDDSQLPKDRFSAERLKGVDSTLKIQPAKLEDSAVYLCASSLGTSAISYEQYFGPGTRLTVT.

This clone was found once. The gene calls are TRBV28 and TRBJ2-3, with D possibly TRBD2 on 6 matching bases. The CDR3 runs to 16 residues. With 4 bases removed from V and 5 bases from J, the gap between germline ends came to 19 bases. CDR1 and CDR2 (germline): MDHEN, SYDVKM. CDR3 DNA sequence: TGTGCCAGCAGTTCGACCGCGGGGACCACCGGAGATACGCAGTATTTT. Protein sequence: CASSSTAGTTGDTQYF.

The rearrangement uses TRBV5-1 and TRBJ1-2, with 7 bases matching TRBD1. Germline trimming cut 6 bases from V and 4 bases from J; bases unmatched to any gene: 6. Germline values: CDR1 SGHRS, CDR2 YFSETQ. The CDR3 has 13 amino acids. Here the CDR3 reads CASTPGGSYGYTF. The DNA of the CDR3 is TGCGCCAGCACCCCAGGGGGAAGCTATGGCTACACCTTC.

The chain links TRBV2 to TRBJ1-5, with 8 bases identical to TRBD1. Germline V CDR1 and CDR2: SNHLY, FYNNEI. V lost 5 bases and J lost 9; bases outside the gene matches: 9. This CDR3 is built from 14 residues. Here the CDR3 DNA reads TGTGCCAGCAGTACAGGGGGTCGTCTGAGGCCCCAGCATTTT. Residues: CASSTGGRLRPQHF. Full variable domain (outside the CDR3, taken from reference TRBV2 and TRBJ1-5): EPEVTQTPSHQVTQMGQEVILRCVPISNHLYFYWYRQILGQKVEFLVSFYNNEISEKSEIFDDQFSVERPDGSNFTLKIRSTKLEDSAMYFCASSTGGRLRPQHFGDGTRLSIL.

This clone was picked up one time. This chain connects TRBV5-1 to TRBJ2-1; 16 bases are shared with TRBD2. Looked up from germline, CDR1 is SGHRS and CDR2 is YFSETQ. The CDR3 has 19 amino acids. The junction had 7 bases not matched to a gene; V was cut back by 0 bases and J by 4 bases. The CDR3 sequence: CASSLAGTSGRGSYNEQFF. In DNA form, the CDR3 reads TGCGCCAGCAGCTTGGCCGGGACTAGCGGGAGGGGGTCGTACAATGAGCAGTTCTTC.

Only one count was recorded for this clone. The V and J genes are TRBV5-1 and TRBJ2-5; the match to TRBD1 covers 7 bases. The CDR3 is made up of 14 amino acids. V was pared by 4 bases and J by 3 bases, with 6 bases of the junction left unmatched. CDR1 SGHRS and CDR2 YFSETQ come from the germline V gene. CDR3 amino acids: CASSLGTAKETQYF. CDR3 in DNA: TGCGCCAGCAGCCTGGGGACAGCAAAAGAGACCCAGTACTTC.